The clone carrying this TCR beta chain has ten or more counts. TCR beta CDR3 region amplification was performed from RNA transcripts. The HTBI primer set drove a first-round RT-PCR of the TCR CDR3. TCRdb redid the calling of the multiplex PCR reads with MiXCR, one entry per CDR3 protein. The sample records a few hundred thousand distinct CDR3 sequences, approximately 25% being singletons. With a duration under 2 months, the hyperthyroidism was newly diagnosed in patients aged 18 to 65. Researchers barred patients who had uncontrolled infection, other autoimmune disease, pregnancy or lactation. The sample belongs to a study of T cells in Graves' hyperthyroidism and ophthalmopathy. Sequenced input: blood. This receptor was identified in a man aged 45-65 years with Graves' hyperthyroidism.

In DNA form, the CDR3 reads TGTGCCAGCAGTGCTGGACTAGCGGGAGCTTACTACGAGCAGTACTTC. This sequence encodes CASSAGLAGAYYEQYF. The chain recombines TRBV2 with TRBJ2-7, with 13 positions matching TRBD2. V lost 4 bases and J lost 3; bases outside the gene matches: 6. Germline V lookup: CDR1 SNHLY, CDR2 FYNNEI. The CDR3 is 16 amino acids.